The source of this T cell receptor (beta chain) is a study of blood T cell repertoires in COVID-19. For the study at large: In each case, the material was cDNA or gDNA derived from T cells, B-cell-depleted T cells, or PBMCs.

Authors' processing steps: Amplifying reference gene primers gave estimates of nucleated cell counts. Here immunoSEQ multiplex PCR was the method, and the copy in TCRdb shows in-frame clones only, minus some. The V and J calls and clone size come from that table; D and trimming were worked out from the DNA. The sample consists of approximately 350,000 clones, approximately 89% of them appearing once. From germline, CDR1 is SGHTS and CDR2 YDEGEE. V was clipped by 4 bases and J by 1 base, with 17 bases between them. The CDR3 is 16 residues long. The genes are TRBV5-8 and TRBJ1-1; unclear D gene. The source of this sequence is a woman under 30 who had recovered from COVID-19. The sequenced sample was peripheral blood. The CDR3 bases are TGTGCCAGCAGCGCACGACGGGAGAATACGAACACTGAAGCTTTCTTT. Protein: CASSARRENTNTEAFF.